The 2 T cell receptor beta chains listed next were all sequenced from one sample in a study of cytomegalovirus exposure and HLA in healthy donors. This PCR relied on a set of 60 Vbeta primers and 13 Jbeta primers. The method was immunoSEQ multiplex PCR; TCRdb's version includes in-frame clones alone and lacks a portion of them. The top ten hold 13% to 15% of the sample, which has roughly 200,000 clones, 75% to 85% seen once. Sequencing was done on a sample of PBMCs. The origin of the receptors is a woman aged 30 to 39 in good health and CMV-seropositive.

To note about this clone: Other DNA sequences from this sample encode an identical CDR3 as well. The CDR3 DNA is TGTGCCAGCAGCGTGGGGACAGGGGGGACTGAAGCTTTCTTT. This codes for CASSVGTGGTEAFF. V gene TRBV9 combines with J gene TRBJ1-1, with TRBD1 matching over 11 bases. From germline, CDR1 is SGDLS and CDR2 YYNGEE. CDR3 size: 14 residues. The junction had 2 bases not matched to a gene; V was cut back by 2 bases and J by 5 bases.

With regard to this clone: The identical CDR3 is also encoded by other nucleotide sequences in the sample. The genes are TRBV18 and TRBJ1-1, with TRBD1 matching 10 bases. The CDR3 has 15 residues. Germline V CDR1 and CDR2: KGHSH, LQKENI. Unmatched junction bases numbered 2, after V lost 3 bases and J lost 1 base. The CDR3 here is CASSPGTGENTEAFF. The CDR3, as DNA: TGTGCCAGCTCACCGGGGACAGGGGAGAACACTGAAGCTTTCTTT.